This T cell receptor beta chain was found in a study of shared clonotypes between healthy human individuals (TCRdb year 2020). With regard to the full study: A couple of women and three men aged 18 to 49 years were included in the cohort. Blood TCR repertoires of several healthy adults were deeply sequenced to estimate repertoire size and the extent of clonotype sharing between individuals. Libraries were prepared and TCR repertoires were sequenced by different laboratories using diverse techniques, in order to increase sequencing depth and limit assay-specific biases. Between about 0.94 and 8.9 billion PBMCs per donor were obtained by leukapheresis.

Per the germline V gene (reference sequence), MNHEY is the CDR1 and SMNVEV is the CDR2. The CDR3 contains 14 residues, cysteine and phenylalanine counted. Only CDR3 DNA remains: 42 bases, in frame from the first base. Deletion took 6 bases off V and 3 bases off J, with a span of 12 bases between the germline ends. TCR CDR3 regions were amplified from genomic DNA by multiplex PCR using the deep immunoSEQ assay. Extracted genomic DNA from each cell subset was spread evenly across all wells of several immunoSEQ 96-well plates, with each plate serving as a replicate. Each replicate PCR for unsorted PBMC received 300 to 350 ng genomic DNA, equal to about 30,000 T cell genomes. Genomic DNA from unsorted PBMC was sequenced over ten immunoSEQ deep assay plates. Purified libraries were measured with a Qubit 3.0 fluorometer, size-checked on a Bioanalyzer 2100, and measured again with the KAPA Library Quantification kit. A separate single-read 150-cycle Illumina NextSeq 550 flow cell was used to sequence each immunoSEQ 96-well plate. The original methods were these. Because only junctional sequences without quality scores were contained in the immunoSEQ output, filtering matching that applied to full-length reads could not be performed. To assign V/J genes and CDR3, sequences were annotated using PyIR, a Python wrapper for IgBLAST v1.9, with IMGT germline references. Reads were removed for weak V/J assignments (E-value above 1e-6), missing CDR3, stop codons, out-of-frame junctions, or ambiguous translated residues. V3J clonotypes were defined by identical inferred V gene, J gene, and CDR3 amino acid sequence. Percentage overlap between repertoires was calculated by dividing the number of shared unique clonotypes by the size of the smaller repertoire. RTK rarefaction, the Chao1 estimator, and Recon v2.1 estimates of unobserved clonotypes were used to assess repertoire richness. TCRdb provides this immuneACCESS table in a form limited to in-frame rearrangements. Some clones are lacking; in checked studies, under half of them reflect an unresolved V gene, and why the rest are absent is not known. V, J and clone size were drawn from that table, and D and trimming were deduced from the DNA. This sample gives 530,000 or so clones in total; over 60% of them show up just once. Around 12% of the sample is taken by the ten largest.

Donors were healthy HIV-negative adults with no recently reported acute infections or vaccinations. Every donor was a Caucasian adult living in Nashville, Tennessee, USA. For unsorted samples, some 100 million PBMCs were counted, and genomic DNA was extracted using the QIAamp DNA Blood Mini kit. Blood was obtained by leukapheresis, after which PBMCs were separated by Ficoll-Histopaque density gradient centrifugation and cryopreserved in liquid nitrogen vapor phase. The investigation overall reported the following: Pairwise subsampling led to the expectation that sequencing depth would affect the degree of clonotype sharing among donors. Because the study included a small number of donors, the genetic and exposure-history diversity represented was limited. Sampling was limited to blood, and TCR repertoires in tissue likely differ from TCR repertoires in blood.

For this clone: No antigen is known for it. No clone much larger than this one lies a single base away; base qualities are absent.

The V and J genes are TRBV27 and TRBJ1-3; no D segment can be confidently identified. Sequencing used PBMCs. This receptor was identified in a middle-aged woman in good health. Some clones in this sample may be carry-over from other donors' samples. The DNA sequence is given as TGTGCCAGCAGCCCCAGGTCCTTTGGAAACACCATATATTTT. It encodes CASSPRSFGNTIYF.